The sequence of this TCR beta chain was determined in a study of cytomegalovirus exposure and HLA in healthy donors. The germline V gene encodes CDR1 MNHEY and CDR2 SVGAGI. CDR3 length equals 15 residues. The V and J ends lost 6 bases and 4 bases respectively, with 16 bases between them. Study observations and caveats: It emerged from a later analysis that several of the most significant clusters appeared to be linked to common viral pathogens. Likely technical artifact: a cluster of highly shared sequence variants. According to an earlier analysis, most TCR beta V segments yielded productive rearrangements about 87% or about 30% of the time.

PCR used 60 Vbeta primers and 13 Jbeta primers. Assay: immunoSEQ multiplex PCR; the TCRdb copy retains only in-frame clones and omits some. The data show some 78,000 clones, more than 75% seen once. As for this clone: No antigen is known for it.

The clonotype originates from a woman aged 45-60 years in good health and CMV-seropositive. The rearrangement links TRBV6-5 to TRBJ1-5; the D is unclear. Input material: PBMCs. CDR3 amino acids: CASSQTPVPNQPQHF. CDR3 in DNA: TGTGCCAGCAGCCAAACTCCGGTGCCGAATCAGCCCCAGCATTTT.